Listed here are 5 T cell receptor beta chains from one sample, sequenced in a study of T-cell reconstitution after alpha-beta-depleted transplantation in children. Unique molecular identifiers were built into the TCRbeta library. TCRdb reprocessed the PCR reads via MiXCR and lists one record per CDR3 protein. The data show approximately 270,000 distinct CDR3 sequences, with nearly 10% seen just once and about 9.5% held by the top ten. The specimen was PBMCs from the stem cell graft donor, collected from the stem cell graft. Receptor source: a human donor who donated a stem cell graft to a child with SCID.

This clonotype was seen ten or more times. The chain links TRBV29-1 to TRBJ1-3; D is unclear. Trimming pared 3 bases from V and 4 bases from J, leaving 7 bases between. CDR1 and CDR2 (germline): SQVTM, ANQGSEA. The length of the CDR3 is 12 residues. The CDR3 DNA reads TGCAGCGTTGATGACATAGGAAACACCATATATTTT. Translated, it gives CSVDDIGNTIYF.

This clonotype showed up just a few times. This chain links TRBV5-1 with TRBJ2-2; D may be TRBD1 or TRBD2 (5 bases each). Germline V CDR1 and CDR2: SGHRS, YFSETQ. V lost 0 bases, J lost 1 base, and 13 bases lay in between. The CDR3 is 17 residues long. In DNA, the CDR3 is TGCGCCAGCAGCTTGGGGGGGAGCCACCTGAACACCGGGGAGCTGTTTTTT. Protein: CASSLGGSHLNTGELFF.

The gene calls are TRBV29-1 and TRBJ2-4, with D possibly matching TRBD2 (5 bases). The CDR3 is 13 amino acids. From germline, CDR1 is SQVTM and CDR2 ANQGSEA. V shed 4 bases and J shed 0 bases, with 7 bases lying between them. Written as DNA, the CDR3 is TGCAGCGTTGGGGAGCTAGCCAAAAACATTCAGTACTTC. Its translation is CSVGELAKNIQYF.

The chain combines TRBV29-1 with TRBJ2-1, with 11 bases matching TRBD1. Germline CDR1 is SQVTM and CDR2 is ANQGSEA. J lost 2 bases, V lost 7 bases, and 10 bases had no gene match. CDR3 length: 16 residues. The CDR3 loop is CSATGTGGFTYNEQFF. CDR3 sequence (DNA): TGCAGCGCTACCGGGACAGGGGGTTTCACCTACAATGAGCAGTTCTTC.

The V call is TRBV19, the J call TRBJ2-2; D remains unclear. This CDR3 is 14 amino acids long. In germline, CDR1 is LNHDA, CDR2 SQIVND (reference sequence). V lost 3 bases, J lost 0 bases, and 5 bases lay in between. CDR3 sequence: CASSMGTNTGELFF. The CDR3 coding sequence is TGTGCCAGTAGTATGGGCACGAACACCGGGGAGCTGTTTTTT.